This T cell receptor (beta chain) emerged from a study of ipilimumab plus nivolumab after autologous stem cell transplantation (TCRdb year 2021). Study-level background: The median number of doses received by trial patients was roughly five for ipilimumab and roughly 8 for nivolumab. Patients with high-risk diffuse large B cell lymphoma, mature T cell lymphoma, or multiple myeloma undergoing autologous transplant were enrolled in the trial. The intent-to-treat population of the trial consisted of roughly 35 patients. Both primary refractory and relapsed disease were represented in the DLBCL cohort, where 18-month progression-free survival was roughly 89% and 26%, respectively. Broader findings and caveats from the paper: According to the authors, a biologic rationale for studying the approach further came from T cell receptor repertoire, regulatory T cell phenotype and gut microbiota profiles. The authors concluded that combined checkpoint inhibition appeared tolerable when used as consolidation after transplant.

The germline V gene (reference sequence) sets CDR1 to DFQATT and CDR2 to SNEGSKA. Reading from cysteine to phenylalanine, the CDR3 counts 11 amino acids. Only the CDR3 DNA is retained, 33 bases long and in frame from the first base. V is shortened by 3 bases, J by 1 base, and the region joining them spans 4 bases. Starting 14 to 28 days after the autologous transplant, patients began checkpoint therapy, which included ipilimumab at 1 mg/kg intravenously on day 1 of selected weeks. Nivolumab was administered at 3 mg/kg intravenously on day 1 of weeks 1, 4, 7, 10, and every two weeks through week 26. This Phase Ib clinical trial tested ipilimumab plus nivolumab, a combined checkpoint inhibition, as consolidation after autologous stem cell transplantation. The library was built by means of the immunoSEQ multiplex PCR assay. As stored in TCRdb, this immuneACCESS dataset retains in-frame rearrangements with V and J assigned. A fraction of the clones does not appear; measured against another copy, unresolved V genes explain less than half of the discrepancy, and the remainder lacks a known reason. Within this sample are fewer than 85,000 clones, with about 83% of them counted one time only. Less than 2.5% of the sample is taken by the ten largest.

Points on this clone: This clone's antigen is unknown. The input lacks base qualities; no much larger clone sits a single base away. This CDR3 is also generated by other DNA sequences in the sample.

The rearranged chain carries TRBV20-1 and TRBJ2-7; no D gene call is confident. The source material was PBMCs, sampled in a trial of ipilimumab plus nivolumab as post-transplant consolidation. The sequence was collected from a male donor with diffuse large B-cell lymphoma. The bases are TGCAGTGCTAGGGGGTCCTACGAGCAGTACTTC. Its product reads: CSARGSYEQYF.